This T cell receptor beta chain was retrieved from a study of Ad26.COV2.S vaccination and SARS-CoV-2 variants. Looking at the study overall: The donor belonged to the COV1001 Ad26.COV2.S trial arm. The authors gave Ad26.COV2.S intramuscularly, either once or twice 56 days apart.

This CDR3 is built from 17 residues. The V segment lost 2 bases and the J segment 4 bases; nucleotides outside the gene matches: 10. Germline V CDR1 and CDR2: MNHEY, SMNVEV (reference sequence). The treatment denotes: around 19 received Ad26.COV2.S at low or high dose, single or two shots; 5 received placebo; per-sample allocation not given. Sampling took place 63 days after the first vaccine or placebo injection. Libraries were prepared by immunoSEQ multiplex PCR; TCRdb keeps only in-frame clonotypes and omits some of them. The table includes roughly 700,000 clones, more than 80% detected once. The receptor's source is a person between 18 and 65 years old who received the Ad26.COV2.S COVID-19 vaccine or a placebo. The chain joins TRBV27 to TRBJ2-7; TRBD2 agrees at 11 bases. The sequencing used peripheral blood, collected in a trial of Ad26.COV2.S vaccine versus placebo. The CDR3 loop reads CASSLTPPGLAVYEQYF. The CDR3 nucleotides read TGTGCCAGCAGTTTAACGCCCCCGGGACTAGCGGTTTACGAGCAGTACTTC.